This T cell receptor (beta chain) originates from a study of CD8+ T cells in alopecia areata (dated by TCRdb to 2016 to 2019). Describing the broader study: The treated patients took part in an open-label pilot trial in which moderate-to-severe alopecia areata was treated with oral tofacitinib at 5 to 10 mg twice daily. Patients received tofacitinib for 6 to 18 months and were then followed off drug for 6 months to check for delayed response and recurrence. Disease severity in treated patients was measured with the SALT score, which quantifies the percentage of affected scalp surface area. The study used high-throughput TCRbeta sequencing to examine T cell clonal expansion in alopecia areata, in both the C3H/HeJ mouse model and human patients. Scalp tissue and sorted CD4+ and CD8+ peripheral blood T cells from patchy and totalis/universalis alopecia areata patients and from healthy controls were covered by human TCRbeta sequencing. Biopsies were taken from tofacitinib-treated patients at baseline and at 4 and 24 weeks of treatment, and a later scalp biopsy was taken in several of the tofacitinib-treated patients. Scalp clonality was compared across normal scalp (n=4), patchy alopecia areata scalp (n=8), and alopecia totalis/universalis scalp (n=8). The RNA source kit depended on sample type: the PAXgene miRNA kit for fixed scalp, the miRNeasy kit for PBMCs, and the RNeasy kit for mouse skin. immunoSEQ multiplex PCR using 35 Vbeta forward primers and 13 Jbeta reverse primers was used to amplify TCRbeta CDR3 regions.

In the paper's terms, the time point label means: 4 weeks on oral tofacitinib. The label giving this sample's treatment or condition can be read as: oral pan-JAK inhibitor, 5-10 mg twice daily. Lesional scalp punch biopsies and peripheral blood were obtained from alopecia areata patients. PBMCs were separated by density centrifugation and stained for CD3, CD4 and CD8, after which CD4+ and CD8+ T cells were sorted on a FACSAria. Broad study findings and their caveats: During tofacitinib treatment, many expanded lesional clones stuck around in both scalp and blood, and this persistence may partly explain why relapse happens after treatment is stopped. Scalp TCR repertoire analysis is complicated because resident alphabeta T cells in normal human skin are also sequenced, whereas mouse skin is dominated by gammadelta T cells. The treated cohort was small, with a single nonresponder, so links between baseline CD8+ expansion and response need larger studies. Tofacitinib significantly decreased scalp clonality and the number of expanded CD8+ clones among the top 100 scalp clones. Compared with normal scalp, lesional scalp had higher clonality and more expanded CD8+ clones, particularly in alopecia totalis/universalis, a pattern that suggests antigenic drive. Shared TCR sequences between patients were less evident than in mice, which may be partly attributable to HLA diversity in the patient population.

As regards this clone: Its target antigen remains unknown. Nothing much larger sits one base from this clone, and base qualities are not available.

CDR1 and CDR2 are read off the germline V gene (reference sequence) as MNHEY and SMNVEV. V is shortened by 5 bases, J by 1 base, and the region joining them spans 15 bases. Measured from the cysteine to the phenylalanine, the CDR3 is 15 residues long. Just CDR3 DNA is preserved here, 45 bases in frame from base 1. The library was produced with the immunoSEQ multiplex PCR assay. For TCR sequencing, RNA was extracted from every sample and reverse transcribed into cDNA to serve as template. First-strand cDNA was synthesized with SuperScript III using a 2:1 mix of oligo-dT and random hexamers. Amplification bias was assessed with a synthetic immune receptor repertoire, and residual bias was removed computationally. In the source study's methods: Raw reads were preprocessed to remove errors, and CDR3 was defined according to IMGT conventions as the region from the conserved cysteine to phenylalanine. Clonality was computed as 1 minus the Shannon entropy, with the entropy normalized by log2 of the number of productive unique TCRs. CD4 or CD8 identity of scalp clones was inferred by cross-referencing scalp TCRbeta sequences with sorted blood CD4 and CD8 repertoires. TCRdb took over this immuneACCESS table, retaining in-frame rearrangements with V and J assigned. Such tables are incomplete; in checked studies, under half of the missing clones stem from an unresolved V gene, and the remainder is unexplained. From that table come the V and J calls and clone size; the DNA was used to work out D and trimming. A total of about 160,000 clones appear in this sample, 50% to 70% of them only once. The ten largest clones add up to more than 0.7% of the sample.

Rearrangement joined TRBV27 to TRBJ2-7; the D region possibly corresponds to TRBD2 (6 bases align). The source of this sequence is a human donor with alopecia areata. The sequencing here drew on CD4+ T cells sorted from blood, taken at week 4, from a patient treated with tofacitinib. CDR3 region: CASSLLRGFSYEQYF. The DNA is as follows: TGTGCCAGCAGTCTCTTGCGGGGCTTTTCCTACGAGCAGTACTTC.